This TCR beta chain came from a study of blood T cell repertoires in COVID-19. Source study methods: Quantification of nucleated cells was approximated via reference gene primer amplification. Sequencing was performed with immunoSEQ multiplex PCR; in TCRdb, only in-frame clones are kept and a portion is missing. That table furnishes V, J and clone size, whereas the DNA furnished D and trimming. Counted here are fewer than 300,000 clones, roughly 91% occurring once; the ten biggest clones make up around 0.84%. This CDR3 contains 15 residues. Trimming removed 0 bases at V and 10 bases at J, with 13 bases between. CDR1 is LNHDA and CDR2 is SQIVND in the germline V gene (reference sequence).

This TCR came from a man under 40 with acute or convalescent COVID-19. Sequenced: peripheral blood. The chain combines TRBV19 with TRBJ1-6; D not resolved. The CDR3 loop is CASSIERKLNSPLHF. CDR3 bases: TGTGCCAGTAGTATAGAGCGGAAGCTTAACTCACCCCTCCACTTT. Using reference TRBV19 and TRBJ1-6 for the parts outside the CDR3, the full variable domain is DGGITQSPKYLFRKEGQNVTLSCEQNLNHDAMYWYRQDPGQGLRLIYYSQIVNDFQKGDIAEGYSVSREKKESFPLTVTSAQKNPTAFYLCASSIERKLNSPLHFGNGTRLTVT.